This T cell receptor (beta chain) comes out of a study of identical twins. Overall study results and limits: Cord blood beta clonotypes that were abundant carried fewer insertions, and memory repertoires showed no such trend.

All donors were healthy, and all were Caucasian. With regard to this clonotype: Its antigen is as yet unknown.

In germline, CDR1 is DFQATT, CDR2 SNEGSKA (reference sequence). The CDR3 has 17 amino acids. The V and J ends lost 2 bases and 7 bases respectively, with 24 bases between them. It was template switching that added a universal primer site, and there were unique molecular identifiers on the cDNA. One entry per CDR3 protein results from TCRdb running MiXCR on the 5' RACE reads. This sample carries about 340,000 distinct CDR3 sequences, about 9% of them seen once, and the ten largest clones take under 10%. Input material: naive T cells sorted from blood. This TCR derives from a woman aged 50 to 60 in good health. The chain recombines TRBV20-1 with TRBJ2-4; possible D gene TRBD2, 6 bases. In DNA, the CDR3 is TGCAGTGCTAGACCTCAATGGGACTCCCCCCTAAGGAACATTCAGTACTTC. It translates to CSARPQWDSPLRNIQYF.